These T cell receptor beta chains were read from a single sample in a study of T cell repertoires in cytomegalovirus infection. One entry per CDR3 protein, called by TCRdb with MiXCR from the reads. The sample yields 300,000 to 400,000 distinct CDR3 sequences, 25% to 30% seen once. Antigens for these TCRs are unknown. The input for sequencing was cultured PBMCs, taken from culture after CMV antigen stimulation. The receptors shown here come from a human donor in good health (CMV status not recorded). Some clones in this sample may be carry-over from other donors' samples. Both conserved end residues are part of each CDR3. D genes are given only for firm matches. Clone size is shown for a subset of rows, as once, few, many or a class of expanded clone.

TRBJ2-3,TRBV28,17,.,TRBD2,CASSPTRGTSGSYTQYF,TGTGCCAGCAGTCCCACCCGTGGGACTAGCGGGAGTTATACGCAGTATTTT
TRBJ1-3,TRBV10-3,15,few,.,CAISRDGNSGNTIYF,TGTGCCATCAGCAGGGACGGTAACTCTGGAAACACCATATATTTT
TRBJ1-6,TRBV6-1,15,few,TRBD1,CASRDDRGLSSPLHF,TGTGCCAGCAGGGATGACAGGGGTTTAAGTTCACCCCTCCACTTT
TRBJ2-3,TRBV7-2,20,many,TRBD2,CASSPRGGTSGRVGTDTQYF,TGTGCCAGCAGTCCCCGGGGGGGGACTAGCGGGAGAGTGGGGACAGATACGCAGTATTTT
TRBJ1-1,TRBV7-9,14,.,.,CASSTFGGGTEAFF,TGTGCCAGCAGCACATTCGGTGGGGGCACTGAAGCTTTCTTT
TRBJ1-1,TRBV7-6,14,many,TRBD1,CASSRDRAGTEAFF,TGTGCCAGCAGCCGGGACAGGGCGGGGACTGAAGCTTTCTTT
TRBJ1-2,TRBV27,14,few,TRBD1,CASSTRTGDHGYTF,TGTGCCAGCAGTACCCGGACAGGGGACCATGGCTACACCTTC
TRBJ2-5,TRBV10-3,14,.,TRBD2,CASTSGGALETQYF,TGTGCCTCGACTAGCGGGGGGGCCTTAGAGACCCAGTACTTC
TRBJ2-7,TRBV28,15,.,TRBD2,CASRKLAGGAHEQYF,TGTGCCAGCAGGAAACTAGCGGGAGGGGCCCACGAGCAGTACTTC
TRBJ2-1,TRBV6-8,13,.,.,CASSPVGPGDTFF,TGTGCCAGCAGCCCGGTTGGCCCAGGGGATACGTTCTTC
TRBJ1-2,TRBV11-2,15,few,.,CASSPKLGGNYGYTF,TGTGCCAGCAGTCCCAAGTTAGGGGGGAACTATGGCTACACCTTC
TRBJ2-7,TRBV29-1,14,.,.,CSVRFVQGSYEQYF,TGCAGCGTCCGGTTTGTACAGGGCAGCTACGAGCAGTACTTC
TRBJ2-7,TRBV15,14,.,.,CATSSGTVGHEQYF,TGTGCCACCAGCAGTGGGACTGTAGGCCACGAGCAGTACTTC
TRBJ2-3,TRBV12-3/TRBV12-4,14,.,.,CASTLGVGADTQYF,TGTGCCAGCACCTTGGGGGTGGGGGCAGATACGCAGTATTTT
TRBJ2-1,TRBV28,15,few,.,CASSSLRASYNEQFF,TGTGCCAGCAGTTCGTTGCGGGCCTCCTACAATGAGCAGTTCTTC
TRBJ2-7,TRBV4-1,14,.,TRBD2,CASSPSGGDYEQYF,TGTGCCAGCAGCCCTAGCGGGGGGGACTACGAGCAGTACTTC
TRBJ1-2,TRBV12-3/TRBV12-4,14,.,.,CASSLDYGGASTSF,TGTGCCAGCAGTTTAGACTACGGCGGGGCTTCCACGTCCTTC
TRBJ2-7,TRBV12-3/TRBV12-4,13,.,.,CASNYDGRGEQYF,TGTGCCAGTAATTACGACGGGCGCGGCGAGCAGTACTTC
TRBJ2-7,TRBV7-9,15,many,.,CASSLAGRGWNEQYF,TGTGCCAGCAGCTTAGCGGGAAGGGGGTGGAACGAGCAGTACTTC
TRBJ2-2,TRBV7-3,17,few,TRBD2,CASSPGLAGGRNGELFF,TGTGCCAGCAGCCCAGGACTAGCGGGAGGGAGAAACGGGGAGCTGTTTTTT
TRBJ2-7,TRBV7-9,15,.,TRBD1,CASSPTVGQSYEQYF,TGTGCCAGCAGCCCCACCGTGGGACAGAGCTACGAGCAGTACTTC
TRBJ1-3,TRBV28,14,many,.,CASIQGGSGNTIYF,TGTGCCAGCATTCAAGGAGGTTCGGGAAACACCATATATTTT
TRBJ2-7,TRBV12-3/TRBV12-4,14,.,TRBD2,CACRASGRAYEQYF,TGTGCCTGCCGGGCCAGCGGGAGGGCCTACGAGCAGTACTTC
TRBJ1-5,TRBV7-2,15,many,.,CASSLGQSIDQPQHF,TGTGCCAGCAGCTTAGGTCAGTCCATAGATCAGCCCCAGCATTTT
TRBJ2-1,TRBV11-2,14,.,.,CASSLDAGLDEQFF,TGTGCCAGCAGCTTAGACGCGGGGTTGGATGAGCAGTTCTTC
TRBJ2-3,TRBV20-1,21,.,.,CSARGGSGEGGKVPKTDTQYF,TGCAGTGCTAGAGGGGGGTCAGGGGAGGGTGGAAAAGTGCCAAAAACAGATACGCAGTATTTT
TRBJ1-2,TRBV6-8,13,.,.,CASSQSPGAGYTF,TGTGCCAGCAGTCAATCACCCGGTGCTGGCTACACCTTC
TRBJ1-5,TRBV6-6,15,.,TRBD1,CASSYGQERNQPQHF,TGTGCCAGCAGTTACGGACAGGAGCGTAATCAGCCCCAGCATTTT
TRBJ2-1,TRBV5-1,17,.,TRBD2,CASSLGRLAGSYNEQFF,TGCGCCAGCAGCTTGGGAAGGCTAGCGGGATCCTACAATGAGCAGTTCTTC
TRBJ1-3,TRBV7-2,16,few,.,CASSPRTEGSGNTIYF,TGTGCCAGCAGCCCCAGGACAGAGGGTTCTGGAAACACCATATATTTT
TRBJ1-4,TRBV27,15,.,.,CASSPQAATNEKLFF,TGTGCCAGCAGTCCCCAGGCTGCAACTAATGAAAAACTGTTTTTT
TRBJ2-7,TRBV5-6,15,few,.,CASSLVVQGGYEQYF,TGTGCCAGCAGCTTGGTCGTACAGGGAGGCTACGAGCAGTACTTC
TRBJ2-5,TRBV30,12,few,.,CAWSVGGETQYF,TGTGCCTGGAGTGTAGGAGGGGAGACCCAGTACTTC
TRBJ2-3,TRBV11-2,15,many,.,CASSQQGERGNTQYF,TGTGCCAGCAGCCAACAGGGAGAGAGGGGGAATACGCAGTATTTT
TRBJ2-7,TRBV5-6,15,few,.,CASSSRTASSYEQYF,TGTGCCAGCAGCTCCCGGACAGCGAGCTCCTACGAGCAGTACTTC
TRBJ2-1,TRBV7-8,21,.,TRBD2,CASSLARLAGFNDRTYNEQFF,TGTGCCAGCAGCTTAGCGCGACTAGCGGGGTTTAATGATAGGACCTACAATGAGCAGTTCTTC
TRBJ2-1,TRBV10-2,14,.,TRBD2,CASRREEGYNEQFF,TGCGCCAGCCGACGGGAGGAAGGTTACAATGAGCAGTTCTTC
TRBJ2-5,TRBV19,13,many,.,CASSVTVRETQYF,TGTGCCAGTAGTGTGACCGTCCGGGAGACCCAGTACTTC
TRBJ1-5,TRBV7-2,15,.,.,CASSQGAYGNQPQHF,TGTGCCAGCAGCCAAGGGGCATATGGCAATCAGCCCCAGCATTTT
TRBJ1-6,TRBV5-1,14,few,.,CASSLEGFDSPLHF,TGCGCCAGCAGCTTGGAAGGGTTTGATTCACCCCTCCACTTT
TRBJ2-1,TRBV7-9,16,.,.,CASSLVGRNVYNEQFF,TGTGCCAGCAGCTTAGTGGGACGTAACGTCTACAATGAGCAGTTCTTC
TRBJ1-1,TRBV5-4,13,.,.,CASSFTENTEAFF,TGTGCCAGCAGTTTCACAGAGAACACTGAAGCTTTCTTT